The 17 T cell receptor beta chains listed next were all sequenced from one sample in a study of blood T cell repertoires in COVID-19. The table came from immunoSEQ multiplex PCR; TCRdb's copy has only in-frame clones and leaves some out. Of some 310,000 clones in the sample, roughly 86% were seen once. Specimen: PBMCs or T cells enriched from blood (not recorded which). The source is a woman aged 25-40 years who had recovered from COVID-19.

The table lists this clone with a count of one. This chain joins TRBV7-9 and TRBJ2-3, with no clear D. The CDR3 consists of 14 residues. The V and J ends lost 4 bases and 1 base respectively, with 9 bases between them. Germline-derived CDR1 and CDR2 are SEHNR and FQNEAQ (reference sequence). CDR3 protein: CASSSRLGTDTQYF. CDR3 in DNA: TGTGCCAGCAGCTCTCGACTGGGCACAGATACGCAGTATTTT. Variable domain in full (rest from reference TRBV7-9 and TRBJ2-3): DTGVSQNPRHKITKRGQNVTFRCDPISEHNRLYWYRQTLGQGPEFLTYFQNEAQLEKSRLLSDRFSAERPKGSFSTLEIQRTEQGDSAMYLCASSSRLGTDTQYFGPGTRLTVL.

The chain employs TRBV21-1 and TRBJ1-3; the table's D gene call, TRBD1, was not cross checked with the DNA. TRBV21-1 is assigned pseudogene status. The CDR3 totals 14 residues. CDR3 protein: CASSKKQGQNTIYF. The CDR3 nucleotides are TGTGCCAGCAGCAAAAAACAGGGACAAAACACCATATATTTT.

The chain uses TRBV12-5 and TRBJ1-1; possibly TRBD1 for D (6 bases). Looked up from germline, CDR1 is LGHNT and CDR2 is FRNRAP. This CDR3 is built from 17 residues. V gave up 4 bases and J gave up 1 base, with 19 bases separating them. Here the CDR3 reads CASGSKSKWTENTEAFF. The DNA of the CDR3 is TGTGCTAGTGGTTCAAAATCAAAATGGACAGAGAACACTGAAGCTTTCTTT.

The rearrangement links TRBV4-2 to TRBJ1-6, with a weak D call TRBD1 (5 bases). CDR3 length equals 15 residues. Germline V lookup: CDR1 LGHNA, CDR2 YNFKEQ. V was pared by 1 base and J by 11 bases, with 15 bases between. CDR3 residues: CASSQGWGELAPLHF. For the CDR3, the DNA is TGTGCCAGCAGCCAAGGATGGGGGGAGCTGGCACCCCTCCACTTT.

The rearrangement links TRBV10-2 to TRBJ1-2; D not resolved. V lost 0 bases to trimming and J lost 5 bases, with 10 bases between them. The germline V gene encodes CDR1 WSHSY and CDR2 SAAADI. This CDR3 contains 14 residues. The CDR3 DNA is TGCGCCAGCAGTGAGTCGCCAGGCCATTATGGCTACACCTTC. It specifies CASSESPGHYGYTF.

This chain joins TRBV29-1 and TRBJ1-2; D is possibly TRBD1 (5 bases). Trimming removed 2 bases at V and 4 bases at J, with 14 bases between. The CDR3 covers 14 residues. Germline V CDR1 and CDR2: SQVTM, ANQGSEA. CDR3: CSVEIVQAVYGYTF. CDR3 DNA sequence: TGCAGCGTTGAAATAGTACAGGCGGTCTATGGCTACACCTTC. Drawing the rest from reference TRBV29-1 and TRBJ1-2, the complete variable domain is SAVISQKPSRDICQRGTSLTIQCQVDSQVTMMFWYRQQPGQSLTLIATANQGSEATYESGFVIDKFPISRPNLTFSTLTVSNMSPEDSSIYLCSVEIVQAVYGYTFGSGTRLTVV.

The rearrangement uses TRBV6-1 and TRBJ2-5, with a tentative D call TRBD2 (5 bases). The CDR3 is 16 amino acids. Looked up from germline, CDR1 is MNHNS and CDR2 is SASEGT. Trimming pared 2 bases from V and 1 base from J, leaving 14 bases between. The CDR3 sequence is CASSERTEPAQETQYF. Here the CDR3 DNA reads TGTGCCAGCAGTGAAAGGACTGAGCCGGCCCAAGAGACCCAGTACTTC.

The J gene is TRBJ1-5, the V gene TRBV3-1 (or the pseudogene TRBV3-2); 7 bases agree with TRBD1. Germline assignment: CDR1 LGHDT and CDR2 YNNKEL (reference sequence). The CDR3 extends over 15 amino acids. With V trimmed by 1 base and J by 3 bases, 3 bases remained unmatched. The CDR3 loop reads CASSQGTGDNQPQHF. CDR3 nucleotide sequence: TGTGCCAGCAGCCAAGGGACAGGCGACAATCAGCCCCAGCATTTT.

The chain combines TRBV4-1 with TRBJ2-1, with 7 bases that match TRBD2. V lost 4 bases, J lost 6 bases, and 12 bases stayed unmatched. This CDR3 is built from 16 residues. The germline V gene has CDR1 MGHRA and CDR2 YSYEKL. The CDR3 here is CASSLPSYGGSNEQFF. The DNA of the CDR3 is TGCGCCAGCAGCCTCCCGAGTTATGGCGGGAGCAATGAGCAGTTCTTC.

This clone occurred a few times. The chain links TRBV6-5 to TRBJ2-7, with a possible D match to TRBD1 (6 bases). The V gene lost 4 bases and the J gene lost 4 bases, with 11 bases spanning the gap. Germline CDR1 MNHEY, CDR2 SVGAGI. The CDR3 runs to 13 residues. CDR3: CASSLQGSYEQYF. CDR3 DNA sequence: TGTGCCAGCAGTTTACAGGGTTCATACGAGCAGTACTTC.

J is TRBJ2-2 and V is TRBV7-6; 8 bases match TRBD2. Trimming removed 1 base from V and 6 bases from J; junction bases left unmatched: 7. The CDR3 loop spans 16 amino acids. Germline V gives CDR1 SGHVS, CDR2 FNYEAQ. CDR3 amino acids: CASSLVSSGRSGELFF. CDR3 sequence (DNA): TGTGCCAGCAGCTTAGTGTCTAGCGGGCGGTCCGGGGAGCTGTTTTTT.

This clone was counted once. J is TRBJ1-2 and V is TRBV5-6, with D hard to call. The germline V and J ends were trimmed by 4 bases and 2 bases, with 12 bases remaining between them. The germline V gene encodes CDR1 SGHDT and CDR2 YYEEEE. The CDR3 covers 14 residues. The CDR3 protein is CASSPPAWNYGYTF. In DNA, the CDR3 is TGTGCCAGCAGCCCCCCAGCGTGGAACTATGGCTACACCTTC.

This chain connects TRBV5-6 to TRBJ2-1, with 14 bases identical to TRBD2. There are 16 residues in the CDR3. Germline V gives CDR1 SGHDT, CDR2 YYEEEE. V trimming: 3 bases; J trimming: 3 bases; junction bases outside the gene matches: 2. CDR3: CASSWGLAGVYNEQFF. The DNA for the CDR3 is TGTGCCAGCAGCTGGGGACTAGCGGGAGTCTACAATGAGCAGTTCTTC.

The table lists this clone with a count of one. The J gene is TRBJ1-4, the V gene TRBV18, with D possibly being TRBD1 (5 bases). Deletions cut 2 bases from V and 4 bases from J, with 11 bases between. The germline V gene encodes CDR1 KGHSH and CDR2 LQKENI. This CDR3 spans 15 amino acids. In nucleotides, the CDR3 is TGTGCCAGCTCACCAGCAGGGACTTTTAATGAAAAACTGTTTTTT. Translating it yields CASSPAGTFNEKLFF.

The V and J genes are TRBV28 and TRBJ2-1; 8 bases fit TRBD1. The CDR3 is 13 amino acids. Germline values: CDR1 MDHEN, CDR2 SYDVKM. Germline trimming cut 7 bases from V and 8 bases from J; bases unmatched to any gene: 7. The CDR3 sequence: CASIGQGRDEQFF. The CDR3 DNA reads as TGTGCCAGCATTGGACAGGGAAGGGATGAGCAGTTCTTC.

The rearrangement uses TRBV6-5 and TRBJ2-7; possibly TRBD2 for D (6 bases). The V and J ends lost 2 bases and 3 bases respectively, with 14 bases between them. Germline V gene lookup returns CDR1 MNHEY and CDR2 SVGAGI. The CDR3 has 15 amino acids. CDR3 sequence (DNA): TGTGCCAGCAGTTACCAGTCGGGAGCCCTCTACGAGCAGTACTTC. It translates to CASSYQSGALYEQYF.

This clone was seen a single time. This chain joins TRBV6-1 and TRBJ2-3, with 7 bases that match TRBD2. Germline CDR1 reads MNHNS; CDR2 reads SASEGT. V was clipped by 3 bases and J by 8 bases; unmatched bases: 8. CDR3 length equals 14 residues. The CDR3 nucleotides read TGTGCCAGCAGTGAGGTCCTAGGGAGGGGTACGCAGTATTTT. Translated: CASSEVLGRGTQYF.